This T cell receptor (beta chain) was recovered during a study of blood T cell repertoires in COVID-19. Study in general: In each case, the material was cDNA or gDNA derived from T cells, B-cell-depleted T cells, or PBMCs.

Germline CDR1 is MDHEN and CDR2 is SYDVKM. V lost 4 bases, J lost 8 bases, and 13 bases stayed unmatched. The length of the CDR3 is 16 residues. The data were produced by immunoSEQ multiplex PCR, yet TCRdb's version contains in-frame clones alone and is incomplete. The data hold about 160,000 clones, with 90% to 95% observed a single time. The sample consisted of peripheral blood. The TCR comes from a woman aged 45 to 65 with acute or convalescent COVID-19. The chain is built from TRBV28 and TRBJ1-3; 8 bases agree with TRBD1. The DNA for the CDR3 is TGTGCCAGCAGTTCATACCGGGACAGGAACGGAGACACCATATATTTT. As protein: CASSSYRDRNGDTIYF.